The next 5 T cell receptor beta chains were all read from a single sample in a study of T cells in Graves' hyperthyroidism and ophthalmopathy. Template material for amplifying TCR beta CDR3 regions consisted of RNA transcripts. TCR CDR3 underwent first-round RT-PCR with the HTBI primer set. One entry per CDR3 protein, called by TCRdb with MiXCR from the multiplex PCR reads. In the table there are 450,000 to 700,000 distinct CDR3 sequences, about 45% of which are singletons. Sequenced input: peripheral blood or thyroid tissue (not recorded which). These receptor sequences come from a woman between 18 and 29 years old with Graves' hyperthyroidism.

This clonotype was detected ten times or more. In DNA, the CDR3 is TGCGCCAGCAGCTTCAGCCGGGACCGACAGGACTATGGCTACACCTTC. Its translation is CASSFSRDRQDYGYTF. The chain has TRBV5-1 and TRBJ1-2; D might be TRBD1 (6 bases). The CDR3 length is 16 residues. V shed 2 bases and J shed 3 bases, with 17 bases lying between them. Germline assignment: CDR1 SGHRS and CDR2 YFSETQ.

This clonotype was seen at least ten times. This rearrangement joins TRBV5-8 to TRBJ2-5; maybe TRBD2 (6 bases). V lost 5 bases, J lost 1 base, and 12 bases lay in between. This CDR3 contains 14 residues. Germline V gene sequence: CDR1 SGHTS, CDR2 YDEGEE. The CDR3 loop reads CASSSLAIQETQYF. The DNA for the CDR3 is TGTGCCAGCAGTTCTCTAGCGATCCAAGAGACCCAGTACTTC. The entire variable domain, with the rest obtained from reference TRBV5-8 and TRBJ2-5, is as follows: EAGVTQSPTHLIKTRGQQATLRCSPISGHTSVYWYQQALGLGLQFLLWYDEGEERNRGNFPPRFSGRQFPNYSSELNVNALELEDSALYLCASSSLAIQETQYFGPGTRLLVL.

Worth noting for this clonotype: A much larger clonotype is one base distant, so this may be a read error. The J gene is TRBJ1-2, the V gene TRBV6-5, with 7 bases aligning to TRBD1. CDR3 length equals 14 residues. The trim removed 6 bases at V and 2 bases at J, leaving 6 bases unmatched. The germline V gene has CDR1 MNHEY and CDR2 SVGAGI. The CDR3 is CASRPTTGNYGYTF. The CDR3 DNA reads TGTGCCAGCAGACCAACGACAGGGAACTATGGCTACACCTTC.

The chain is built from TRBV10-3 and TRBJ2-7; D call uncertain. The DNA end is a closer match to TRBJ2-1, so the J assignment may be wrong. The CDR3 covers 11 residues. CDR1 is ENHRY and CDR2 is SYGVKD in the germline V gene. The CDR3 is CAISPDGEQFF. Written as DNA, the CDR3 is TGTGCCATCAGTCCCGATGGGGAGCAGTTCTTC.

This sequence joins TRBV5-4 and TRBJ2-3; tentatively, D is TRBD2 (6 bases). Germline V gene lookup returns CDR1 SGHNT and CDR2 YYREEE (reference sequence). This CDR3 is 15 amino acids long. V lost 4 bases to trimming and J lost 4 bases, with 16 bases between them. For the CDR3, the DNA is TGTGCCAGCAGCATCTCAGGGAGGAGGGCAGATACGCAGTATTTT. Translated: CASSISGRRADTQYF. The entire variable domain, with the rest obtained from reference TRBV5-4 and TRBJ2-3, is as follows: ETGVTQSPTHLIKTRGQQVTLRCSSQSGHNTVSWYQQALGQGPQFIFQYYREEENGRGNFPPRFSGLQFPNYSSELNVNALELDDSALYLCASSISGRRADTQYFGPGTRLTVL.